This is a list of T cell receptor beta chains from one sample in a study of shared clonotypes between healthy human individuals. Assay used: immunoSEQ multiplex PCR; TCRdb lists only in-frame clones, some missing. The sample lists 2 million to 2.5 million clones, roughly 96% occurring once. The sample was naive CD4+ T cells sorted from blood. The source of these receptors is a man aged 18 to 30 in good health. Both conserved end residues are part of each CDR3. A D gene is named only where the DNA matches it firmly. Part of the rows lack a size; the others show once, few, many or a class for expanded clones.

clone_size	d_call	v_call	j_call	cdr3_aa	cdr3_nt
.	.	TRBV19	TRBJ1-1	CASRPPGLEAFF	TGTGCCAGTAGACCACCGGGCCTTGAAGCTTTCTTT
.	TRBD2	TRBV7-3	TRBJ2-3	CASSLNTPGLAGGRGDTQYF	TGTGCCAGCAGCTTAAATACCCCCGGACTAGCGGGGGGCAGGGGAGATACGCAGTATTTT
.	TRBD1	TRBV30	TRBJ1-1	CAWSNRGGANTEAFF	TGTGCCTGGAGTAACCGAGGGGGCGCGAACACTGAAGCTTTCTTT
.	.	TRBV11-1	TRBJ1-2	CASSTLQGPGGYTF	TGTGCCAGCAGCACTCTACAGGGCCCGGGTGGCTACACCTTC
.	TRBD1	TRBV7-2	TRBJ2-7	CASSLQGAGYEQYF	TGTGCCAGCAGCTTACAGGGGGCGGGGTACGAGCAGTACTTC
once	TRBD2	TRBV11-2	TRBJ2-1	CASSFTSGGARNEQFF	TGTGCCAGCAGCTTCACTAGCGGGGGGGCCCGGAATGAGCAGTTCTTC
.	.	TRBV5-1	TRBJ1-3	CASSLGGTVSSGNTIYF	TGCGCCAGCAGCTTGGGTGGGACGGTGAGCTCTGGAAACACCATATATTTT
few	.	TRBV6-6	TRBJ1-5	CASSYTDANQPQHF	TGTGCCAGCAGTTACACGGATGCCAATCAGCCCCAGCATTTT
.	TRBD2	TRBV25-1	TRBJ2-7	CASSEASGDYEQYF	TGTGCCAGCAGTGAGGCTAGCGGGGACTACGAGCAGTACTTC
.	.	TRBV11-2	TRBJ2-6	CASSLDRVGGANVLTF	TGTGCCAGCAGCTTAGACAGGGTGGGAGGGGCCAACGTCCTGACTTTC
.	.	TRBV5-1	TRBJ1-5	CASSLEGSGNQPQHF	TGCGCCAGCAGCTTGGAGGGGAGTGGCAATCAGCCCCAGCATTTT
.	.	TRBV5-1	TRBJ2-7	CASSFSSDEQYF	TGCGCCAGCAGCTTTTCGTCCGACGAGCAGTACTTC
.	TRBD2	TRBV30	TRBJ2-3	CARTSMGADTQYF	TGTGCCCGGACTAGTATGGGGGCAGATACGCAGTATTTT
few	TRBD2	TRBV5-6	TRBJ2-2	CASSSGLAGTGELFF	TGTGCCAGCAGCTCGGGACTAGCGGGAACCGGGGAGCTGTTTTTT
.	.	TRBV11-2	TRBJ1-6	CASSFRLKGGSYNSPLHF	TGTGCCAGCAGCTTCCGCTTGAAGGGTGGATCCTATAATTCACCCCTCCACTTT
.	.	TRBV19	TRBJ2-5	CASSITSGERETQYF	TGTGCCAGTAGTATAACCTCCGGGGAGAGGGAGACCCAGTACTTC
.	TRBD1	TRBV6-1	TRBJ1-6	CASSEGQGNYNSPLHF	TGTGCCAGCAGTGAGGGACAGGGGAACTATAATTCACCCCTCCACTTT
.	TRBD2	TRBV11-2	TRBJ2-1	CASSLVPGLKNEQFF	TGTGCCAGCAGCTTAGTTCCGGGACTAAAAAATGAGCAGTTCTTC
.	TRBD2	TRBV2	TRBJ2-5	CASSARTSLETQYF	TGTGCCAGCAGCGCGAGGACTAGTTTAGAGACCCAGTACTTC
once	.	TRBV5-6	TRBJ2-7	CASSLIIRTDEQYF	TGTGCCAGCAGCTTGATTATAAGGACAGACGAGCAGTACTTC
.	TRBD1	TRBV30	TRBJ1-1	CAWSGQGGTAFF	TGTGCCTGGAGTGGACAGGGGGGCACAGCTTTCTTT
.	.	TRBV9	TRBJ1-4	CASSGSRGTTNEKLFF	TGTGCCAGCAGCGGATCTAGGGGGACAACTAATGAAAAACTGTTTTTT
.	TRBD1	TRBV10-1	TRBJ2-7	CASSVGTGGPYEQYF	TGCGCCAGCAGTGTCGGGACAGGGGGCCCCTACGAGCAGTACTTC
.	.	TRBV19	TRBJ1-4	CASSRPPGPYNEKLFF	TGTGCCAGCTCCCGTCCACCGGGACCGTATAATGAAAAACTGTTTTTT
.	.	TRBV5-1	TRBJ1-2	CASSATPGYDYGYTF	TGCGCCAGCAGCGCAACACCGGGGTACGACTATGGCTACACCTTC
.	TRBD1	TRBV11-1	TRBJ1-1	CASSERVPGGFTEAFF	TGTGCCAGCAGCGAAAGGGTTCCAGGGGGCTTCACTGAAGCTTTCTTT
.	.	TRBV6-5	TRBJ1-6	CASSYDGFNSPLHF	TGTGCCAGCAGTTACGACGGTTTTAATTCACCCCTCCACTTT
.	TRBD2	TRBV10-1	TRBJ2-7	CASSGAGGEQYF	TGCGCCAGCAGTGGGGCGGGAGGCGAGCAGTACTTC
.	TRBD1	TRBV18	TRBJ2-7	CASSPQGASGEQYF	TGTGCCAGCTCACCTCAGGGGGCATCGGGCGAGCAGTACTTC